A single sample is the source of the 20 T cell receptor beta chains below, sequenced in a study of Graves' ophthalmopathy and Graves' hyperthyroidism. RNA transcripts were the source from which TCR beta CDR3 regions were amplified. HTBI primers served in a first-round RT-PCR, which a second-round multiplex PCR followed. MiXCR was run by TCRdb on the multiplex PCR reads, yielding one entry per CDR3 protein. The repertoire holds about 500,000 distinct CDR3 sequences, with 35% to 45% as singletons. The source material was peripheral blood or thyroid tissue (not recorded which). The origin of the receptors is an adult man with Graves' hyperthyroidism.

To note about this clonotype: Being one base from a much bigger clone, this may be a read error. This rearrangement joins TRBV2 to TRBJ1-2; the D is unclear. Trimming cost V 6 bases and J 4 bases, with 18 bases left between them. This CDR3 is built from 15 residues. Germline V gives CDR1 SNHLY, CDR2 FYNNEI. CDR3 residues: CASSSLSFRGYGYTF. The CDR3 region has the DNA TGTGCCAGCAGCTCCTTAAGCTTCCGCGGCTATGGCTACACCTTC.

In this sample, this clonotype turned up a few times. The rearrangement links TRBV7-9 to TRBJ2-2; D is perhaps TRBD1 (6 bases). Trimming left V 6 bases short and J 3 bases short, with 14 bases between. There are 15 residues in the CDR3. In germline, CDR1 is SEHNR, CDR2 FQNEAQ (reference sequence). The CDR3 spells CASSLRQGYTGELFF. In DNA, the CDR3 is TGTGCCAGCAGTTTGCGGCAGGGGTACACCGGGGAGCTGTTTTTT. The full variable domain, with the rest looked up from reference TRBV7-9 and TRBJ2-2, is DTGVSQNPRHKITKRGQNVTFRCDPISEHNRLYWYRQTLGQGPEFLTYFQNEAQLEKSRLLSDRFSAERPKGSFSTLEIQRTEQGDSAMYLCASSLRQGYTGELFFGEGSRLTVL.

V is TRBV19 and J is TRBJ1-5; D ambiguous. This CDR3 region has 13 residues. V gave up 10 bases and J gave up 7 bases, with 17 bases separating them. The germline gives CDR1 LNHDA, CDR2 SQIVND (reference sequence). The CDR3 bases are TGTGCCATCGGCGACAAAGCACGCCAGCCCCAGCATTTT. This translates into CAIGDKARQPQHF.

Many counts were recorded for this clonotype. The CDR3 loop reads CASSEALTRSPLHF. In DNA, the CDR3 is TGTGCCAGCAGTGAAGCGCTGACAAGGTCACCCCTCCACTTT. The chain links TRBV2 to TRBJ1-6; no clear D. Germline CDR1 is SNHLY and CDR2 is FYNNEI. Trimming shortened V by 0 bases and J by 10 bases, and 10 bases separated the two germline ends. CDR3 length: 14 residues.

The chain has TRBV29-1 and TRBJ2-3, with TRBD2 matching 11 bases. The CDR3 is made up of 15 amino acids. J was trimmed by 4 bases and V by 2 bases; bases with no gene match: 5. The germline V gene encodes CDR1 SQVTM and CDR2 ANQGSEA. CDR3 loop: CSVETSGGGADTQYF. CDR3 bases: TGCAGCGTTGAAACTAGCGGGGGTGGTGCAGATACGCAGTATTTT.

There are many counts of this clonotype. The rearrangement joins TRBV2 to TRBJ2-7, with 13 bases identical to TRBD2. CDR1 is SNHLY, CDR2 FYNNEI, per germline. This CDR3 has 16 amino acids. V trimming: 2 bases; J trimming: 5 bases; junction bases outside the gene matches: 6. As DNA, the CDR3 is TGTGCCAGCAGTGAAACTAGCGGGGGGGCTCGGGACGAGCAGTACTTC. Translated: CASSETSGGARDEQYF. Using reference TRBV2 and TRBJ2-7 for the parts outside the CDR3, the full variable domain is EPEVTQTPSHQVTQMGQEVILRCVPISNHLYFYWYRQILGQKVEFLVSFYNNEISEKSEIFDDQFSVERPDGSNFTLKIRSTKLEDSAMYFCASSETSGGARDEQYFGPGTRLTVT.

Notes on this clonotype: One end of the junction does not line up with germline, which may come from a read error. The J gene is TRBJ2-2, the V gene TRBV7-9, with 8 bases aligning to TRBD2. The germline CDR1 and CDR2 sequences are SEHNR and FQNEAQ (reference sequence). This CDR3 comprises 16 residues. CDR3 nucleotides: TGTGCCAGCAGCTTAGCGCCCACGGGGGGGCTAGGGGAGCAGTTTTTT. Its protein product is CASSLAPTGGLGEQFF.

The chain combines TRBV27 with TRBJ1-5; the D is unclear. The J call is doubtful: the DNA matches TRBJ2-3 better. This CDR3 contains 14 residues. Germline CDR1 and CDR2: MNHEY and SMNVEV (reference sequence). The CDR3 loop is CASSVGVNTDTQYF. CDR3 DNA: TGTGCCAGCAGTGTTGGGGTTAACACAGATACGCAGTATTTT.

The chain is built from TRBV9 and TRBJ2-7, with D perhaps TRBD2 (6 bases). V dropped 4 bases and J dropped 7 bases, with 21 bases sitting between them. CDR1 is SGDLS, CDR2 YYNGEE, per germline. The CDR3 runs 15 residues. CDR3 amino acids: CASSLDRASVNEQYF. CDR3 sequence (DNA): TGTGCCAGCAGCTTAGATCGGGCTAGCGTCAATGAGCAGTACTTC.

This clonotype is a singleton in its sample. The rearrangement uses TRBV7-9 and TRBJ2-6; 7 bases are shared with TRBD1. The CDR3 is 19 amino acids. With V trimmed by 5 bases and J by 0 bases, 13 bases remained unmatched. Germline CDR1 SEHNR, CDR2 FQNEAQ (reference sequence). The CDR3: CASSLEPTGPSSGANVLTF. The DNA of the CDR3 is TGTGCCAGCAGCCTCGAGCCGACAGGGCCCAGCTCTGGGGCCAACGTCCTGACTTTC. Full variable domain (missing parts from reference TRBV7-9 and TRBJ2-6): DTGVSQNPRHKITKRGQNVTFRCDPISEHNRLYWYRQTLGQGPEFLTYFQNEAQLEKSRLLSDRFSAERPKGSFSTLEIQRTEQGDSAMYLCASSLEPTGPSSGANVLTFGAGSRLTVL.

The chain recombines TRBV11-1 with TRBJ1-1; 7 bases align to TRBD1. This CDR3 is 13 amino acids long. V shed 6 bases and J 6 bases; nucleotides not matched to a gene: 7. The germline V gene has CDR1 SGHAT and CDR2 FQDESV (reference sequence). This CDR3 is CASSPTGDAEAFF. DNA of the CDR3: TGTGCCAGCAGTCCTACAGGGGACGCTGAAGCTTTCTTT. Full variable domain (rest looked up from reference TRBV11-1 and TRBJ1-1): EAEVAQSPRYKITEKSQAVAFWCDPISGHATLYWYRQILGQGPELLVQFQDESVVDDSQLPKDRFSAERLKGVDSTLKIQPAELGDSAMYLCASSPTGDAEAFFGQGTRLTVV.

This clonotype was detected many times. The CDR3 nucleotides are TGCGCCAGCAGCGGAGGGACAGGGGGTTTGGGCACTGAAGCTTTCTTT. It yields the protein CASSGGTGGLGTEAFF. This rearrangement joins TRBV5-1 to TRBJ1-1, with 11 nucleotides matching TRBD1. This CDR3 has 16 amino acids. V lost 4 bases, J lost 4 bases, and 9 bases stayed unmatched. CDR1 is SGHRS and CDR2 is YFSETQ in the germline V gene.

This clonotype showed up many times. V gene TRBV20-1 combines with J gene TRBJ2-7; D gene ambiguous. Germline V CDR1 and CDR2: DFQATT, SNEGSKA (reference sequence). The germline V and J ends were trimmed by 3 bases and 4 bases, with 13 bases remaining between them. The CDR3 length is 13 residues. The CDR3 sequence: CSASLPARYEQYF. The CDR3 nucleotides read TGCAGTGCTAGCCTCCCAGCTAGATACGAGCAGTACTTC.

The chain employs TRBV29-1 and TRBJ1-2, with 8 bases lining up with TRBD1. Germline V CDR1 and CDR2: SQVTM, ANQGSEA. V lost 8 bases and J lost 0; bases outside the gene matches: 5. The CDR3 length is 13 residues. CDR3 sequence: CSYGQGANYGYTF. CDR3 DNA sequence: TGCAGCTACGGACAGGGAGCTAACTATGGCTACACCTTC.

The chain has TRBV29-1 and TRBJ1-2; D may be TRBD1 (5 bases). CDR3 length: 13 residues. CDR1 and CDR2 (germline): SQVTM, ANQGSEA. The CDR3: CGGQVGGTSGYTF. The CDR3 nucleotides read TGCGGTGGGCAGGTCGGGGGTACATCTGGCTACACCTTC.

This clonotype has at least ten counts. The chain combines TRBV10-3 with TRBJ2-7; D is uncertain. This CDR3 is 17 amino acids long. V was pared by 4 bases and J by 8 bases, with 27 bases between. The germline gives CDR1 ENHRY, CDR2 SYGVKD. DNA of the CDR3: TGTGCCATCAGTGGACCCTCAGGTGGGGAAGTTCCGACGAAGCAGTACTTC. Translating it yields CAISGPSGGEVPTKQYF.

V gene TRBV7-9 combines with J gene TRBJ2-7; TRBD1 aligns across 11 bases. The CDR3 loop spans 15 amino acids. With V trimmed by 3 bases and J by 6 bases, 7 bases remained unmatched. Germline V gene lookup returns CDR1 SEHNR and CDR2 FQNEAQ (reference sequence). In DNA, the CDR3 is TGTGCCAGCAGCTTCCGGGACAGGGGGGCCGGCGAGCAGTACTTC. Translation: CASSFRDRGAGEQYF.

This clonotype has at least ten counts. The chain couples TRBV20-1 to TRBJ1-3; unclear D gene. Germline CDR1 reads DFQATT; CDR2 reads SNEGSKA (reference sequence). This CDR3 has 14 residues. Between the trimmed V and J ends, which lost 5 bases and 0 bases, there was a span of 11 bases. The CDR3 protein is CSAPDGLSGNTIYF. Here the CDR3 DNA reads TGCAGTGCTCCGGACGGGCTCTCTGGAAACACCATATATTTT.

This chain uses TRBV10-3 with TRBJ1-4, with TRBD1 matching 8 bases. Trimming removed 6 bases from V and 1 base from J; junction bases left unmatched: 10. CDR3 length: 17 residues. Germline CDR1 and CDR2: ENHRY and SYGVKD. This chain's CDR3 is CAISPGQGPGTNEKLFF. CDR3 nucleotide sequence: TGTGCCATCAGCCCCGGACAGGGTCCGGGAACTAATGAAAAACTGTTTTTT.

V and J are TRBV5-1 and TRBJ2-7, with TRBD1 matching over 8 bases. The V and J ends lost 0 bases and 7 bases, in that order; junction bases with no gene match: 15. Germline V gives CDR1 SGHRS, CDR2 YFSETQ. The CDR3 is made up of 17 amino acids. CDR3 residues: CASSLGQGQPIVGEQYF. CDR3 nucleotide sequence: TGCGCCAGCAGCTTGGGACAGGGGCAACCGATCGTGGGAGAGCAGTACTTC. The full variable domain, completed using reference TRBV5-1 and TRBJ2-7, is KAGVTQTPRYLIKTRGQQVTLSCSPISGHRSVSWYQQTPGQGLQFLFEYFSETQRNKGNFPGRFSGRQFSNSRSEMNVSTLELGDSALYLCASSLGQGQPIVGEQYFGPGTRLTVT.